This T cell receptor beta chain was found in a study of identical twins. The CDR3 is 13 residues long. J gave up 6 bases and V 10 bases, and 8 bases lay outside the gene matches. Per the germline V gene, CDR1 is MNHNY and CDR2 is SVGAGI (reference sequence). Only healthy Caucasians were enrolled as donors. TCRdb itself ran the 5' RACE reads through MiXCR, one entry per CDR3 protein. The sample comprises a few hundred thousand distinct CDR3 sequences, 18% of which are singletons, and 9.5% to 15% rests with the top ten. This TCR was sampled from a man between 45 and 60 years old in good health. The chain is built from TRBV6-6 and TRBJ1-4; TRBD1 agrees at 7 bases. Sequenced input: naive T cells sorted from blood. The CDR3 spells CATQQGTYEKLFF. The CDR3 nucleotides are TGTGCCACCCAACAGGGGACATATGAAAAACTGTTTTTT.